This T cell receptor beta chain came from a study of T cells in women clearing cervical HPV infection. Study context: Case blood was drawn when the lesion was first found; control blood after infection became undetectable.

Per the germline V gene, CDR1 is SGHNT and CDR2 is YYREEE (reference sequence). The CDR3 extends over 15 amino acids. Clones were sequenced by immunoSEQ multiplex PCR, and TCRdb holds only the in-frame ones, with some missing. The specimen's table records 40,000 to 60,000 clones. Notes on this clone: Sequencing ends 3 residues short of the CDR3 end; the germline J gene provides the rest.

The clonotype was recovered from a woman between 18 and 75 years old with a cervical HPV16 infection that either progressed to CIN3+ or cleared (not recorded which). The V gene is TRBV5-4, the J gene TRBJ2-3; TRBD2 is a possible D gene (7 bases). Specimen: blood buffy coat. The part of the CDR3 DNA that was read is TGTGCCAGCAGCCCCGGACCGGGGGGCCGGGAGACG. Its protein product is CASSPGPGGRET. The full CDR3 sequence reads CASSPGPGGRETQYF.